This entry lists 2 T cell receptor gamma chains sequenced from one sample in a study of Vδ1+ human thymocytes. General study points: Thymic TRG and TRD repertoires appeared highly polyclonal.

RNA was extracted from the cells and then reverse transcribed. Pooled V-gene forward primers with one constant-region reverse primer generated the CDR3 amplicons by multiplex PCR. TCRdb re-processed the multiplex PCR reads using CATT. The sample records over 25,000 gamma-chain clones, roughly 20% being singletons. These receptors' targets are unknown. The sequenced material came from Vdelta1+ gamma-delta thymocytes from the thymus. As to subset: FACS-sorted CD3+ TCRalphabeta- TCRVdelta1+ TCRVdelta2- thymocytes. Every receptor here comes from a boy younger than two who had congenital heart surgery.

As concerns this clone: At the DNA level, this CDR3 is encoded by other sequences in the same sample as well. The rearrangement links TRGV2 to TRGJP2. Germline CDR1 reads EGSNGY; CDR2 reads YDSYNSKV. Unmatched junction bases numbered 4, after V lost 0 bases and J lost 6 bases. CDR3 length: 14 residues. This CDR3 reads CATWDGPRDWIKTF. The DNA of the CDR3 is TGTGCCACCTGGGACGGGCCCCGTGATTGGATCAAGACGTTT.

V gene TRGV3 combines with J gene TRGJ1 or TRGJ2. Unmatched junction bases numbered 10, after V lost 8 bases and J lost 0 bases. This CDR3 contains 14 residues. From germline, CDR1 is VTNTFY and CDR2 YDVSTARD (reference sequence). The DNA of the CDR3 is TGTGCCACCTTGGGACCCCTGAATTATTATAAGAAACTCTTT. Residues: CATLGPLNYYKKLF.